Presented here are 4 T cell receptor beta chains from one specimen sequenced in a study of blood T cell repertoires in COVID-19. Assay: immunoSEQ multiplex PCR; the TCRdb copy retains only in-frame clones and omits some. The sample consists of 220,000 or so clones, 80% to 85% of them appearing once. The sample comprised peripheral blood. The receptors come from an older woman who had recovered from COVID-19.

This chain joins TRBV15 and TRBJ1-2, with D possibly being TRBD1 (5 bases). CDR1 LNHNV and CDR2 YYDKDF come from the germline V gene (reference sequence). The CDR3 is made up of 16 amino acids. V lost 0 bases and J lost 0, with 11 bases in between. CDR3 residues: CATSRDLDRSNYGYTF. The CDR3 DNA is TGTGCCACCAGCAGAGATCTAGACAGATCTAACTATGGCTACACCTTC.

The J gene is TRBJ2-7, the V gene TRBV18; tentative D call: TRBD2 (7 bases). The ends were cut back, 0 bases at V and 3 bases at J, with 21 bases in the middle. The CDR3 runs 18 residues. CDR1 is KGHSH, CDR2 LQKENI, per germline. Written as DNA, the CDR3 is TGTGCCAGCTCACCACCGGGAAGGAGGGAGGGGGGGAGCTACGAGCAGTACTTC. It translates to CASSPPGRREGGSYEQYF. Together with reference TRBV18 and TRBJ2-7, the CDR3 gives the full variable domain: NAGVMQNPRHLVRRRGQEARLRCSPMKGHSHVYWYRQLPEEGLKFMVYLQKENIIDESGMPKERFSAEFPKEGPSILRIQQVVRGDSAAYFCASSPPGRREGGSYEQYFGPGTRLTVT.

The chain couples TRBV5-1 to TRBJ2-7; a weak D match, TRBD1 (5 bases). The CDR3 is 12 amino acids. Per the germline V gene, CDR1 is SGHRS and CDR2 is YFSETQ. Deletions cut 2 bases from V and 3 bases from J, with 6 bases between. CDR3 loop: CASSFDSYEQYF. The CDR3 DNA follows: TGCGCCAGCAGCTTCGACAGCTACGAGCAGTACTTC.

The chain combines TRBV5-6 with TRBJ2-3; 10 bases fit TRBD2. Trimming removed 3 bases from V and 6 bases from J; junction bases left unmatched: 10. The length of the CDR3 is 16 residues. Germline V lookup: CDR1 SGHDT, CDR2 YYEEEE. CDR3 protein: CASSWTLAGHGDTQYF. The CDR3, as DNA: TGTGCCAGCAGCTGGACACTAGCGGGGCATGGGGATACGCAGTATTTT.